Reported below is one T cell receptor (beta chain). Its specificity is not known. The sample is drawn from a study of T cell responses to AZD1222 COVID-19 vaccine. Study as a whole: Second-dose recipients at about 4 or about 12 weeks were treated as one pooled group.

General study findings and limits: Regions 160-218 and 743-854 held dominance among vaccine-associated CD4 TCRs, which spanned spike. Donor demographics were predominantly white British with a female majority; clonal diversity may be underestimated.

Germline trimming cut 7 bases from V and 4 bases from J; bases unmatched to any gene: 3. Germline CDR1 reads ENHRY; CDR2 reads SYGVKD. The CDR3 spans 13 residues. Sequencing used immunoSEQ multiplex PCR; TCRdb keeps in-frame clones, though not all of them. This table has 150,000 to 180,000 clones, 88% appearing once. This specimen was peripheral blood, taken on day 0 of AZD1222 vaccination. This TCR was recovered from an adult in good health. The chain recombines TRBV10-3 with TRBJ2-7; TRBD1 aligns across 11 bases. This CDR3 is CAIKGTGGYEQYF. The CDR3, as DNA: TGTGCCATCAAAGGGACAGGGGGGTACGAGCAGTACTTC.